This T cell receptor beta chain was identified in a study of tumor-infiltrating lymphocytes in primary liver carcinoma. The CDR3 contains 12 residues. The germline V gene encodes CDR1 MNHNY and CDR2 SVGAGI (reference sequence). It was from approximately 20-30 mg of unsorted bulk tissue that RNA and DNA were co-extracted. Researchers took samples from five separate regions of each tumor. About this clonotype: Mismatch with germline at one junction end may stem from a read error.

TCR beta cDNA was reverse-transcribed from 500 to 550 ng of total RNA. The reaction used a constant-region primer and ProtoScript II reverse transcriptase. Researchers made the TCR beta libraries by running three nested multiplex PCR rounds with slightly modified ARM-PCR. For roughly 10 cycles apiece, the opening two PCR rounds ran with TRBV1-TRBV30 forward primers and a C-beta reverse primer. A single record per CDR3 protein comes from TCRdb applying MiXCR to the multiplex PCR reads. The top ten clones hold roughly a tenth of a sample with roughly 120,000 distinct CDR3 sequences, about 59% of them seen once.

The chain carries TRBV6-6 and TRBJ2-3; the D gene is possibly TRBD2 (5 bases). The sample was liver tumor tissue from sampling region 1. The subset: tumor region T1, superior pole. The sequence came from a woman aged 60 to 75 with primary liver carcinoma and hepatitis B virus infection. The CDR3 loop is CAGTSSTDAQYF. For the CDR3, the DNA is TGTGCCGGCACGTCTAGCACAGATGCGCAGTATTTT.